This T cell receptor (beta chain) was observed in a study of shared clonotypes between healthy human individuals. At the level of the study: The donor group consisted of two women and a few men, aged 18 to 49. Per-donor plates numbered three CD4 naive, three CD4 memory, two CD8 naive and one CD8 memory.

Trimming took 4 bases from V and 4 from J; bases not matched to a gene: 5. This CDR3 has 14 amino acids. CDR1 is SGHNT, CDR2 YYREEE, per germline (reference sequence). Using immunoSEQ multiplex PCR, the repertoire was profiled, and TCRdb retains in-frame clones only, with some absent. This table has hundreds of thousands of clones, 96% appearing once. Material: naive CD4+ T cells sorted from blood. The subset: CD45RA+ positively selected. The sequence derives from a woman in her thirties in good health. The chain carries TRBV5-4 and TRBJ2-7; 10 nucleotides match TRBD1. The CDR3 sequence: CASSPGQGIYEQYF. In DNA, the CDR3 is TGTGCCAGCAGCCCGGGACAGGGGATTTACGAGCAGTACTTC.